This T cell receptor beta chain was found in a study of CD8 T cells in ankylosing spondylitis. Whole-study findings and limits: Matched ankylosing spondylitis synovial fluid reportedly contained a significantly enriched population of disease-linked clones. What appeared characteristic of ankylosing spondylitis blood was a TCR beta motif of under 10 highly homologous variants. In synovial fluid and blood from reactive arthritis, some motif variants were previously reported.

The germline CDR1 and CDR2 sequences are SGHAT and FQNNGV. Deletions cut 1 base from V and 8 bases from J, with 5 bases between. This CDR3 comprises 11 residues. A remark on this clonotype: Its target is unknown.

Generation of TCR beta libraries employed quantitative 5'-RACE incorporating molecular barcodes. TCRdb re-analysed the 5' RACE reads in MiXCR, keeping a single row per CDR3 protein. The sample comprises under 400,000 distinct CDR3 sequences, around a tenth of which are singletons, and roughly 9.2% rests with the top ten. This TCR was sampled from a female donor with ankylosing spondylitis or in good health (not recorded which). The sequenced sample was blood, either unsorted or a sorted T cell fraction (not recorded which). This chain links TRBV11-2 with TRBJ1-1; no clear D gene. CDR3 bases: TGTGCCAGCAGCTTAGTAGCCGAAGCTTTCTTT. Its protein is CASSLVAEAFF.